Listed here are 17 T cell receptor beta chains from one sample, sequenced in a study of CD8+CD57+ T cells in acquired aplastic anemia. Genomic DNA provided the template from which TCR beta VDJ and CDR3 profiles were obtained. TCRdb re-analysed the reads in MiXCR, keeping a single row per CDR3 protein. The sample holds about 58,000 distinct CDR3 sequences, 55% to 70% seen once. Patients selected for sequencing had displayed CD8+CD57+ cell expansion by flow cytometry. Input material: sorted CD4+, CD8+, or CD8+CD57+ T cells (not recorded which) from PBMCs. Receptor source: a human donor with aplastic anemia.

This clonotype was counted at least ten times. The gene calls are TRBV4-3 and TRBJ1-1; D not certain. V was clipped by 0 bases and J by 0 bases, with 8 bases between them. CDR3 size: 15 residues. Germline CDR1 reads LGHNA; CDR2 reads YSLEER. The CDR3 region has the DNA TGCGCCAGCAGCCAAGATACGCAGTTGAACACTGAAGCTTTCTTT. It codes for CASSQDTQLNTEAFF.

This chain connects TRBV2 to TRBJ1-1, with D perhaps matching TRBD1 (6 bases). Looked up from germline, CDR1 is SNHLY and CDR2 is FYNNEI. V lost 7 bases and J 9 bases, leaving 18 bases between the germline ends. This CDR3 has 13 amino acids. The CDR3 protein is CASNGTGNAKAFF. CDR3 nucleotides: TGTGCCAGCAATGGAACAGGGAACGCTAAAGCTTTCTTT. The variable domain in full, completed from reference TRBV2 and TRBJ1-1, reads EPEVTQTPSHQVTQMGQEVILRCVPISNHLYFYWYRQILGQKVEFLVSFYNNEISEKSEIFDDQFSVERPDGSNFTLKIRSTKLEDSAMYFCASNGTGNAKAFFGQGTRLTVV.

This clonotype was detected ten times or more. This chain links TRBV6-1 with TRBJ2-6; 7 bases are shared with TRBD1. V lost 6 bases and J lost 0; bases outside the gene matches: 11. The CDR3 runs 18 residues. The germline gives CDR1 MNHNS, CDR2 SASEGT. CDR3 nucleotide sequence: TGTGCCAGCAGCCTCTACAGGGGATCGCCCTCTGGGGCCAACGTCCTGACTTTC. It translates to CASSLYRGSPSGANVLTF.

This clonotype appeared many times. This chain connects TRBV28 to TRBJ1-1; D is unclear. The V gene's germline CDR1 is MDHEN and CDR2 SYDVKM. V was trimmed by 5 bases and J by 0 bases, leaving 10 bases between them. This CDR3 is built from 14 residues. The DNA for the CDR3 is TGTGCCAGCAGTGGGCGGACCATGAACACTGAAGCTTTCTTT. Translating gives CASSGRTMNTEAFF.

The rearrangement links TRBV7-2 to TRBJ2-5; D may be TRBD1 (6 bases). Looked up from germline, CDR1 is SGHTA and CDR2 is FQGNSA. V was cut by 4 bases and J by 2 bases, with 14 bases left in between. CDR3 length equals 15 residues. The CDR3 sequence: CASSSGARGQETQYF. The CDR3 nucleotides are TGTGCCAGCAGCTCAGGGGCGAGGGGGCAAGAGACCCAGTACTTC.

This clonotype occurred many times. The chain links TRBV5-1 to TRBJ1-1, with D maybe TRBD1 (5 bases). Looked up from germline, CDR1 is SGHRS and CDR2 is YFSETQ. V was trimmed by 4 bases and J by 0 bases, leaving 10 bases between them. The length of the CDR3 is 14 residues. CDR3 protein: CASSPRALNTEAFF. DNA for the CDR3: TGCGCCAGCAGCCCCAGGGCTTTGAACACTGAAGCTTTCTTT.

The chain carries TRBV15 and TRBJ2-5, with 7 bases aligning to TRBD1. The ends lost 1 base at V and 1 base at J; junction bases unmatched: 3. CDR3 length: 15 residues. Germline V gene lookup returns CDR1 LNHNV and CDR2 YYDKDF (reference sequence). The CDR3 loop reads CATSRVGTVQETQYF. The CDR3, as DNA: TGTGCCACCAGCAGAGTAGGGACAGTCCAAGAGACCCAGTACTTC.

This clonotype appeared many times. The V call is TRBV14, the J call TRBJ1-2, with D maybe TRBD1 (6 bases). Trimming removed 3 bases at V and 3 bases at J, with 14 bases between. The CDR3 totals 15 residues. The germline CDR1 and CDR2 sequences are SGHDN and FVKESK. CDR3 protein: CASSQKGDIYYGYTF. DNA for the CDR3: TGTGCCAGCAGCCAGAAAGGGGACATCTACTATGGCTACACCTTC.

This clonotype turned up a few times. This sequence joins TRBV10-3 and TRBJ2-2, with 7 bases matching TRBD1. Unmatched junction bases numbered 4, after V lost 11 bases and J lost 1 base. Looked up from germline, CDR1 is ENHRY and CDR2 is SYGVKD. The CDR3 totals 13 residues. The CDR3 region is CASGDRNTGELFF. CDR3 sequence (DNA): TGTGCCTCAGGGGACAGGAACACCGGGGAGCTGTTTTTT.

The gene calls are TRBV2 and TRBJ1-4; D is perhaps TRBD1 (6 bases). Looked up from germline, CDR1 is SNHLY and CDR2 is FYNNEI. The CDR3 length is 14 residues. Trimming pared 8 bases from V and 5 bases from J, leaving 15 bases between. The CDR3 is CASSGQVKNEKLFF. The CDR3 nucleotides are TGTGCCAGCTCGGGACAAGTCAAAAATGAAAAACTGTTTTTT.

V usage is TRBV29-1 and J usage is TRBJ1-1; 9 bases match TRBD1. The CDR3 length is 12 residues. The germline gives CDR1 SQVTM, CDR2 ANQGSEA. V shed 8 bases and J 5 bases; nucleotides not matched to a gene: 6. Here the CDR3 DNA reads TGCAGCCCCTGGGACAGGGAAACTGAAGCTTTCTTT. This gives the protein CSPWDRETEAFF. Variable domain in full (rest from reference TRBV29-1 and TRBJ1-1): SAVISQKPSRDICQRGTSLTIQCQVDSQVTMMFWYRQQPGQSLTLIATANQGSEATYESGFVIDKFPISRPNLTFSTLTVSNMSPEDSSIYLCSPWDRETEAFFGQGTRLTVV.

This clonotype has at least ten counts. Just one base apart from a much larger clone, this may be a read error. The V gene is TRBV19, the J gene TRBJ2-7; D assignment may be TRBD1 or TRBD2 (6 bases each). With 9 bases removed from V and 2 bases from J, the gap between germline ends came to 20 bases. The CDR3 runs 15 residues. Germline CDR1 reads LNHDA; CDR2 reads SQIVND (reference sequence). CDR3 coding DNA: TGTGCCAGCCCCCCCTGGGAGGACAGCACCTACGAGCAGTACGTC. Residues: CASPPWEDSTYEQYV.

The chain recombines TRBV19 with TRBJ1-1; D may be TRBD1 (5 bases). CDR1 and CDR2 (germline): LNHDA, SQIVND (reference sequence). The CDR3 runs to 15 residues. Between the trimmed V and J ends, which lost 1 base and 3 bases, there was a span of 12 bases. Here the CDR3 DNA reads TGTGCCAGTAGTATAGGGCAGGGTTCGTACACTGAAGCTTTCTTT. Translating gives CASSIGQGSYTEAFF.

About this clonotype: A read error may explain this, as a much larger clone is one base away. The chain uses TRBV7-3 and TRBJ2-3; D is perhaps TRBD2 (7 bases). This CDR3 has 15 amino acids. With 8 bases removed from V and 5 bases from J, the gap between germline ends came to 20 bases. The germline V gene has CDR1 SGHTA and CDR2 FQGTGA. As DNA, the CDR3 is TGTGCCAGCGGCCCCCTTGGGGGGGCACAAGATACGCAGTATTTT. Protein product: CASGPLGGAQDTQYF.

This sequence joins TRBV7-3 and TRBJ1-1, with a possible D match to TRBD1 (6 bases). The V end was cut by 5 bases, the J end by 5 bases, with 12 bases between. Germline CDR1 and CDR2: SGHTA and FQGTGA. The CDR3 consists of 13 residues. The CDR3 loop reads CASSPTGLTEAFF. The CDR3 nucleotides are TGTGCCAGCAGCCCCACAGGGTTGACTGAAGCTTTCTTT.

This clonotype has a count of ten or more. The chain joins TRBV9 to TRBJ1-1; 8 nucleotides agree with TRBD1. This CDR3 has 14 residues. From germline, CDR1 is SGDLS and CDR2 YYNGEE. With V trimmed by 4 bases and J by 1 base, 3 bases remained unmatched. The CDR3 bases are TGTGCCAGCAGCTTCAGGGGGCAGAACACTGAAGCTTTCTTT. Its protein is CASSFRGQNTEAFF.

In this sample, this clonotype turned up many times. The chain uses TRBV7-9 and TRBJ2-5; 10 bases match TRBD2. Germline trimming cut 3 bases from V and 1 base from J; bases unmatched to any gene: 5. The length of the CDR3 is 16 residues. Germline CDR1 is SEHNR and CDR2 is FQNEAQ (reference sequence). The CDR3 nucleotides read TGTGCCAGCAGCTTTCCTAGCGGGGGTTTCCAAGAGACCCAGTACTTC. This codes for CASSFPSGGFQETQYF.